Described below is a single T cell receptor beta chain sequence and its context. No antigen is known for it. Here immunoSEQ multiplex PCR was the method, and the copy in TCRdb shows in-frame clones only, minus some. In the table there are roughly 420,000 clones, approximately 87% of which are singletons. This record belongs to a study of Ad26.COV2.S vaccination and SARS-CoV-2 variants. J lost 3 bases, V lost 1 base, and 5 bases had no gene match. The CDR3 runs 15 residues. The V gene's germline CDR1 is LGHDT and CDR2 YNNKEL (reference sequence). Treatment given: roughly 19 received Ad26.COV2.S at low or high dose, single or two shots; a few received placebo; per-sample allocation not given. Day 63 after the first injection of vaccine or placebo was the sampling time. Wuhan-strain SARS-CoV-2 spike was expressed by the Ad26 vector that made up the vaccine. Findings and caveats of the study: Once vaccination had occurred, spike-specific CD8+ and CD4+ T cell responses reportedly showed substantial breadth.

The V gene is TRBV3-1 (or the pseudogene TRBV3-2), the J gene TRBJ2-7, with 8 bases lining up with TRBD1. The receptor was isolated from a person between 18 and 65 years old who received the Ad26.COV2.S COVID-19 vaccine or a placebo. This specimen consisted of peripheral blood, obtained in a trial of Ad26.COV2.S vaccine versus placebo. The CDR3 coding sequence is TGTGCCAGCAGCCAAGGATTGACAGGGGACTACGAGCAGTACTTC. It translates to CASSQGLTGDYEQYF.